These T cell receptor beta chains were read from a single sample in a study of T cells after yellow fever vaccination. TCRdb redid the calling of the 5' RACE reads with MiXCR, one entry per CDR3 protein. The repertoire consists of 180,000 or so distinct CDR3 sequences, with about 10% occurring once and the leading ten covering approximately 34%. Sample: CD8+ T cells sorted from PBMCs, taken 15 days after the yellow fever booster vaccination. The receptors here all came from a man aged 18 to 29 who received the YFV17D yellow fever vaccine. Both conserved end residues are part of each CDR3. Fields, in order: J gene, V gene, D gene, clone size, CDR3 DNA, CDR3 protein. A D gene is named only where the DNA matches it firmly. A row's size may be missing; if present it is once, few, many or a size class.

>TRBJ2-1|TRBV7-2|-|many
TGTGCCAGCAGCTTAGAGGGCTCGTACAATGAGCAGTTCTTC
CASSLEGSYNEQFF
>TRBJ2-7|TRBV7-2|-|-
TGTGCCAGCAGCCTGAACAGACACGAGCAGTACTTC
CASSLNRHEQYF
>TRBJ2-3|TRBV12-5|TRBD1|-
TGTGCTAGTGGTTTGACAGGGGCAGCAGATACGCAGTATTTT
CASGLTGAADTQYF
>TRBJ1-4|TRBV7-6|-|-
TGTGCCAGCAGCTTACTCTTTCAGGGCTTGGGGTATGAAAAACTGTTTTTT
CASSLLFQGLGYEKLFF
>TRBJ2-7|TRBV19|-|-
TGTGCCAGTTCAGGGACGTCTACCTACGAGCAGTACTTC
CASSGTSTYEQYF
>TRBJ1-5|TRBV7-9|-|many
TGTGCCAGCAGCTTGAGCGGCGCCCAGCCCCAGCATTTT
CASSLSGAQPQHF
>TRBJ2-1|TRBV15|TRBD2|few
TGTGCCACCAGCCTCCGGACTAGCGGGGGGGTTGAGTATGAGCAGTTCTTC
CATSLRTSGGVEYEQFF
>TRBJ1-2|TRBV4-1|TRBD1|-
TGCGCCAGCAGCCCGGCGGGACAGGGGGCCTTTCCCTATGGCTACACCTTC
CASSPAGQGAFPYGYTF
>TRBJ2-5|TRBV3-1|-|-
TGTGCCAGCAGCTACTTCGGGGCGGCCCAAGAGACCCAGTACTTC
CASSYFGAAQETQYF
>TRBJ1-1|TRBV12-3/TRBV12-4|-|few
TGTGCCAGCAGAAGTGGGTCTGAAGCTTTCTTT
CASRSGSEAFF
>TRBJ1-1|TRBV7-2|-|-
TGTGCCAGCAGCTTACTGAGGGCTGAAGCTTTCTTT
CASSLLRAEAFF
>TRBJ1-1|TRBV6-5|-|many
TGTGCCAGCAGTTACTCGGGAAATGAAGCTTTCTTT
CASSYSGNEAFF
>TRBJ2-5|TRBV11-2|TRBD2|once
TGTGCCAGCAGCCATTCCCTAGCGGGGGTCCGCGAGACCCAGTACTTC
CASSHSLAGVRETQYF
>TRBJ2-3|TRBV11-3|TRBD2|-
TGTGCCAGCAGCTACGGACTAAGCGGGGGAGGGGATACGCAGTATTTT
CASSYGLSGGGDTQYF
>TRBJ1-1|TRBV29-1|-|few
TGCAGCGCTCGGACTCCCTCCACTGAAGCTTTCTTT
CSARTPSTEAFF
>TRBJ2-2|TRBV4-3|-|-
TGCGCCAGCAGCCGGGCAGGACCGAACACCGGGGAGCTGTTTTTT
CASSRAGPNTGELFF
>TRBJ2-3|TRBV25-1|-|few
TGTGCCAGCAAGGTGGGGGAGCCAGATACGCAGTATTTT
CASKVGEPDTQYF
>TRBJ1-5|TRBV28|-|-
TGTGCCAGCAGTTTACGGGGGCACAATCAGCCCCAGCATTTT
CASSLRGHNQPQHF
>TRBJ1-3|TRBV13|-|-
TGTGCCAGCAGTTCACGGGGTAACTCTGGAAACACCATATATTTT
CASSSRGNSGNTIYF
>TRBJ2-7|TRBV5-1|-|many
TGCGCCAGCAGCTTGGCCGGGGGCGGCGGCTACGAGCAGTACTTC
CASSLAGGGGYEQYF
>TRBJ2-3|TRBV6-4|TRBD2|many
TGTGCCAGCAGTGCACTAGCGGGGGGGTCCGATACGCAGTATTTT
CASSALAGGSDTQYF
>TRBJ2-1|TRBV29-1|TRBD2|many
TGCAGCGTTCCGAGGACTAGCGGTGAGCAGTTCTTC
CSVPRTSGEQFF
>TRBJ2-1|TRBV4-1|TRBD2|few
TGCGCCAGCAGCCCGACTAGCGGGAACCATGAGCAGTTCTTC
CASSPTSGNHEQFF
>TRBJ2-5|TRBV6-1|TRBD2|-
TGTGCCAGCAGTGACTTTAGGGCTAGCGGGACTCAAGAGACCCAGTACTTC
CASSDFRASGTQETQYF
>TRBJ2-1|TRBV11-2|TRBD2|many
TGTGCCAGCAGTCCTACTCCGGGACTAGCAGGATACAATGAGCAGTTCTTC
CASSPTPGLAGYNEQFF
>TRBJ2-3|TRBV27|-|-
TGTGCCAGCACCCGGGGGATCACTAGCACAGATACGCAGTATTTT
CASTRGITSTDTQYF
>TRBJ2-1|TRBV6-5|-|-
TGTGCCAGCGGGGGATACAATGAGCAGTTCTTC
CASGGYNEQFF
>TRBJ2-7|TRBV27|TRBD2|-
TGTGCCAGCAGTTCTAGCGGGGTCCAGTACGAGCAGTACTTC
CASSSSGVQYEQYF
>TRBJ1-1|TRBV9|TRBD1|few
TGTGCCAGCAGCGTAGGAGGGGACAGGGCGAGGAACACTGAAGCTTTCTTT
CASSVGGDRARNTEAFF
>TRBJ2-5|TRBV7-3|-|many
TGTGCCAGCAGCCCCGAAGGCTTCCAAGAGACCCAGTACTTC
CASSPEGFQETQYF
>TRBJ2-3|TRBV28|-|-
TGTGCCAGCGGAGAGGGGTGGGAGGTCACAGATACGCAGTATTTT
CASGEGWEVTDTQYF
>TRBJ2-2|TRBV25-1|TRBD2|few
TGTGCCAGCACCAGCGGGGGAAACACCGGGGAGCTGTTTTTT
CASTSGGNTGELFF
>TRBJ1-2|TRBV20-1|TRBD1|few
TGCAGTGCTAGACCGGGACAGAGTTCCTATGGCTACACCTTC
CSARPGQSSYGYTF
>TRBJ2-1|TRBV2|-|many
TGTGCCAGCAGTTCGTCGGACGTAGGGCAGTTCTTC
CASSSSDVGQFF
>TRBJ1-5|TRBV4-2|TRBD1|many
TGTGCCAGCAGCCAGGGGACAGGGGCTCTGGACAATCAGCCCCAGCATTTT
CASSQGTGALDNQPQHF
>TRBJ1-2|TRBV10-3|TRBD1|many
TGTGCCATCAGTGATGGGGGACAGGACCTTAAATATGGCTACACCTTC
CAISDGGQDLKYGYTF
>TRBJ1-5|TRBV5-1|-|many
TGCGCCAGCAGCTTGGTACAGGGAAATCAGCCCCAGCATTTT
CASSLVQGNQPQHF
>TRBJ2-3|TRBV12-3/TRBV12-4|-|-
TGTGCCAGCGGAAACAGGGAGACAGATACGCAGTATTTT
CASGNRETDTQYF
>TRBJ2-6|TRBV5-1|-|few
TGCGCCAGCAGCTTGTTCGGGGAATACTCTGGGGCCAACGTCCTGACTTTC
CASSLFGEYSGANVLTF
>TRBJ1-1|TRBV4-2|-|-
TGTGCCAGCAGCCAAGGGGCAGGTGAAAACACTGAAGCTTTCTTT
CASSQGAGENTEAFF
>TRBJ2-3|TRBV27|TRBD2|-
TGTGCCAGCAGTAGACCGGGACTAGCGGGCACAGATACGCAGTATTTT
CASSRPGLAGTDTQYF
>TRBJ2-5|TRBV25-1|-|few
TGTGCCAGCAGTGAATTTGGGCTAGAGACCCAGTACTTC
CASSEFGLETQYF
>TRBJ2-5|TRBV11-2|-|-
TGTGCCAGCAGCTTATTCCCTTTTGGCGGGGATAAGACCCAGTACTTC
CASSLFPFGGDKTQYF
>TRBJ1-1|TRBV29-1|-|-
TGCAGCGTCCGGGCGTTGAGCACTGAAGCTTTCTTT
CSVRALSTEAFF
>TRBJ2-4|TRBV4-1|-|few
TGCGCCAGCAGGGGAACAGGGAACGCCAAAAACATTCAGTACTTC
CASRGTGNAKNIQYF
>TRBJ1-6|TRBV20-1|-|-
TGCAGTGCTCCTAGACTTGTTTATAATTCACCCCTCCACTTT
CSAPRLVYNSPLHF
>TRBJ1-6|TRBV9|-|many
TGTGCCAGCAGCCCTTGGGGGGCAGGATCACCCCTCCACTTT
CASSPWGAGSPLHF
>TRBJ2-3|TRBV18|TRBD2|-
TGTGCCAGCTCACAAAGCGGGGCGGGCACAGATACGCAGTATTTT
CASSQSGAGTDTQYF
>TRBJ2-3|TRBV21-1|-|few
TGTGCCAGCAGCAAAGTCCTGAAGCCGACTAGTTCGGAAAGGGTCGCAGATACGCAGTATTTT
CASSKVLKPTSSERVADTQYF
>TRBJ1-1|TRBV4-3|-|-
TGCGCCAGCAGCCAAGATTTTTATAGAGGGAACACTGAAGCTTTCTTT
CASSQDFYRGNTEAFF
>TRBJ2-3|TRBV19|-|few
TGTGCCAGTTCGACAGTCGCAGATACGCAGTATTTT
CASSTVADTQYF
>TRBJ2-2|TRBV27|TRBD1|-
TGTGCCAGCAGGATAACCGGGACAGGGGTGGCCGGGGAGCTGTTTTTT
CASRITGTGVAGELFF
>TRBJ2-5|TRBV18|TRBD1|-
TGTGCCAGCTCACCCACCCGGACAGGGGCCGGGCGCTCGGAGACCCAGTACTTC
CASSPTRTGAGRSETQYF
>TRBJ2-6|TRBV4-1|-|-
TGCGCCAGCAGCCAAGTACGGTCCTCTGGGGCCAACGTCCTGACTTTC
CASSQVRSSGANVLTF
>TRBJ1-1|TRBV7-3|-|few
TGTGCCAGCAGCCCTAGCCCGAACACTGAAGCTTTCTTT
CASSPSPNTEAFF
>TRBJ2-3|TRBV14|-|-
TGTGCCAGCAGCTCCTACGTAGGGGTCAGCACAGATACGCAGTATTTT
CASSSYVGVSTDTQYF
>TRBJ1-2|TRBV7-9|TRBD1|few
TGTGCCAGCAGCTCCACCCTAGACCGGGACAGCTGGGGCTACACCTTC
CASSSTLDRDSWGYTF
>TRBJ2-5|TRBV27|TRBD2|few
TGTGCCAGCAGTTTACCTGCGGGGGGGGATCAGTACTTC
CASSLPAGGDQYF
>TRBJ2-7|TRBV27|TRBD1|-
TGTGCCAGCAGTCCGGACAGGTTGGGCGTGGAGCAGTACTTC
CASSPDRLGVEQYF